This note documents a single T cell receptor (beta chain) sequence. These data are taken from a study of blood T cell repertoires in COVID-19. The overall study: Sites across the United States, Italy and Spain contributed samples from acute and convalescent COVID-19. In each case, the material was cDNA or gDNA derived from T cells, B-cell-depleted T cells, or PBMCs.

Assay used: immunoSEQ multiplex PCR; TCRdb lists only in-frame clones, some missing. The sample shows 45,000 to 60,000 clones, around 90% of them seen only once. The CDR3 runs 15 residues. Germline V gene lookup returns CDR1 KGHDR and CDR2 SFDVKD. With 2 bases removed from V and 1 base from J, the gap between germline ends came to 7 bases. Sequenced material: peripheral blood. The clonotype was recovered from a man aged 50-60 years with acute or convalescent COVID-19. V usage is TRBV24-1 and J usage is TRBJ2-2; D is uncertain. This CDR3 is CATSDSPLNTGELFF. The CDR3 nucleotides read TGTGCCACCAGTGATTCCCCACTGAACACCGGGGAGCTGTTTTTT.